The rows below give T cell receptor beta chains drawn from one sample of a study of OX40 agonist ivuxolimab in advanced cancers. The table came from immunoSEQ multiplex PCR; TCRdb's copy has only in-frame clones and leaves some out. Seen here are under 60,000 clones, about 89% observed once, and the top ten hold 25% to 40%. The input for sequencing was CD4+ or CD8+ T cells sorted from blood, taken in a trial of the OX40 agonist ivuxolimab. These receptors were collected from an adult with an advanced solid tumor such as melanoma, head and neck, liver or kidney cancer. CDR3s include the opening cysteine and the closing phenylalanine or tryptophan. The D gene is left open where the match is weak. Not all rows give a size; the values are once, few, many and, for expanded clones, a class.

V	J	D	length	size	CDR3	DNA
TRBV5-8	TRBJ2-7	TRBD2	14	-	CASSTGLASYEQYF	TGTGCCAGCAGCACCGGACTAGCTTCCTACGAGCAGTACTTC
TRBV18	TRBJ2-1	TRBD2	17	-	CASSPFETGGTYNEQFF	TGTGCCAGCTCACCATTTGAAACGGGGGGAACTTACAATGAGCAGTTCTTC
TRBV19	TRBJ2-7	-	14	-	CASRVGLGAYEQYF	TGTGCCAGTAGGGTGGGACTTGGCGCCTACGAGCAGTACTTC
TRBV12-5	TRBJ1-6	-	15	-	CASGLVWGVGSPLHF	TGTGCTAGTGGTTTGGTTTGGGGTGTAGGGTCACCCCTCCACTTT
TRBV19	TRBJ2-7	TRBD2	16	-	CATSFIAAGGSYEQYF	TGTGCCACCTCTTTCATAGCGGCCGGGGGGTCCTACGAGCAGTACTTC
TRBV6-1	TRBJ1-2	-	16	-	CASSEAVAAGSGGYTF	TGTGCCAGCAGTGAAGCGGTCGCCGCGGGGTCAGGTGGCTACACCTTC
TRBV6-4	TRBJ2-2	-	15	-	CASSDSRDWTGELFF	TGTGCCAGCAGTGACTCGCGGGATTGGACCGGGGAGCTGTTTTTT
TRBV19	TRBJ1-5	-	15	-	CASSMTDYSNQPQHF	TGTGCCAGTAGCATGACAGACTATAGCAATCAGCCCCAGCATTTT
TRBV5-1	TRBJ2-5	TRBD1	16	-	CASSYSPGTGAETQYF	TGCGCCAGCAGCTATTCCCCCGGGACAGGGGCAGAGACCCAGTACTTC
TRBV7-9	TRBJ2-1	TRBD2	16	-	CASSSLVAGEYNEQFF	TGTGCCAGCAGCTCGCTAGTGGCGGGGGAGTACAATGAGCAGTTCTTC
TRBV27	TRBJ1-4	-	12	-	CASSFSGFALFF	TGTGCCAGCAGTTTTTCCGGCTTTGCCCTGTTTTTT
TRBV18	TRBJ2-5	-	15	-	CASSPPLQAGGEQYF	TGTGCCAGCTCACCACCGTTGCAGGCCGGGGGAGAGCAGTACTTC
TRBV2	TRBJ1-2	TRBD1	14	-	CASSGGQGRGGYTF	TGTGCCAGCAGCGGCGGACAGGGGAGGGGTGGCTACACCTTC
TRBV5-4	TRBJ2-1	-	13	-	CASSLGLYNEQFF	TGTGCCAGCAGCCTGGGGCTTTACAATGAGCAGTTCTTC
TRBV7-9	TRBJ2-7	-	16	-	CASSLDAAMIAYEQYF	TGTGCCAGCAGCTTAGATGCGGCCATGATTGCCTACGAGCAGTACTTC
TRBV5-4	TRBJ2-1	-	15	-	CASSLRGSSYNEQFF	TGTGCCAGCAGCTTGCGGGGTAGCTCCTACAATGAGCAGTTCTTC
TRBV10-3	TRBJ2-7	-	11	-	CALGPGTEQYF	TGTGCCCTCGGCCCGGGGACCGAGCAGTACTTC
TRBV11-2	TRBJ2-3	-	15	-	CASSLVLADTDTQYF	TGTGCCAGCAGCTTGGTCCTAGCTGACACAGATACGCAGTATTTT
TRBV15	TRBJ2-1	-	11	-	CATSGSNEQFF	TGTGCCACCAGCGGTTCTAATGAGCAGTTCTTC
TRBV19	TRBJ2-7	TRBD2	15	few	CASSVRLAGDYEQYF	TGTGCCAGTAGTGTAAGACTAGCGGGGGACTACGAGCAGTACTTC
TRBV7-9	TRBJ2-7	TRBD2	13	once	CASSLAGTIEQYF	TGTGCCAGCAGCTTAGCCGGGACTATTGAGCAGTACTTC
TRBV7-9	TRBJ2-7	-	13	-	CASSLGGYYEQYF	TGTGCCAGCAGCTTAGGGGGTTACTACGAGCAGTACTTC
TRBV6-5	TRBJ2-5	-	14	once	CASRVRWGQETQYF	TGTGCCAGCAGAGTCAGGTGGGGCCAAGAGACCCAGTACTTC
TRBV14	TRBJ2-7	TRBD2	16	-	CASSQGSGLAGGEQYF	TGTGCCAGCAGCCAGGGGTCGGGACTAGCCGGAGGGGAGCAGTACTTC
TRBV19	TRBJ2-1	TRBD1	13	-	CASNTGVYNEQFF	TGTGCCAGTAATACAGGGGTCTACAATGAGCAGTTCTTC
TRBV4-1	TRBJ2-1	TRBD2	15	-	CASSQVAGGFNEQFF	TGCGCCAGCAGCCAAGTGGCGGGAGGATTTAATGAGCAGTTCTTC
TRBV27	TRBJ2-1	-	14	-	CASSLYQGYNEQFF	TGTGCCAGCAGTTTGTACCAGGGGTACAATGAGCAGTTCTTC
TRBV19	TRBJ2-1	TRBD1	15	-	CASSIGDRGNNEQFF	TGTGCCAGTAGTATTGGGGACAGGGGAAACAATGAGCAGTTCTTC
TRBV2	TRBJ2-2	-	13	-	CASSEGNTGELFF	TGTGCCAGCAGTGAGGGTAACACCGGGGAGCTGTTTTTT
TRBV2	TRBJ1-6	-	15	-	CATRTEGLYNSPLHF	TGTGCCACAAGGACGGAGGGACTCTATAATTCACCCCTCCACTTT
TRBV5-4	TRBJ2-1	-	13	-	CASSLVLDNEQFF	TGTGCCAGCAGCTTGGTTCTAGACAATGAGCAGTTCTTC
TRBV14	TRBJ2-3	TRBD2	15	-	CASSQLAGGTDTQYF	TGTGCCAGCAGCCAACTAGCGGGAGGAACAGATACGCAGTATTTT
TRBV6-4	TRBJ1-6	-	16	-	CASSPAAGTHNSPLHF	TGTGCCAGCAGTCCGGCGGCAGGGACCCACAATTCACCCCTCCACTTT
TRBV25-1	TRBJ1-5	-	13	-	CASSLRGDQPQHF	TGTGCCAGCAGTCTCCGGGGGGATCAGCCCCAGCATTTT
TRBV2	TRBJ2-7	-	13	-	CASRGTNSYEQYF	TGTGCCAGCAGGGGGACAAACTCCTACGAGCAGTACTTC
TRBV19	TRBJ2-1	TRBD2	18	-	CASSKTSGEESSYNEQFF	TGTGCCAGTAGTAAGACTAGCGGGGAAGAGAGCTCCTACAATGAGCAGTTCTTC
TRBV29-1	TRBJ2-7	-	13	-	CSVEEDRSYEQYF	TGCAGCGTTGAAGAGGACAGATCCTACGAGCAGTACTTC
TRBV30	TRBJ2-7	TRBD2	12	-	CAWSPSGREQYF	TGTGCCTGGAGTCCTAGCGGGAGGGAACAGTACTTC
TRBV12-5	TRBJ2-1	-	15	-	CASGLVIGNVNEQFF	TGTGCTAGTGGTTTGGTAATCGGGAATGTCAATGAGCAGTTCTTC
TRBV6-5	TRBJ2-1	-	15	-	CASSYQGFSYNEQFF	TGTGCCAGCAGTTACCAGGGATTCTCCTACAATGAGCAGTTCTTC
TRBV10-3	TRBJ2-1	TRBD2	16	once	CAITATSGREYNEQFF	TGTGCCATCACCGCGACTAGCGGGAGGGAATACAATGAGCAGTTCTTC
TRBV27	TRBJ1-1	-	13	-	CASSLQGPTEAFF	TGTGCCAGCAGTTTACAGGGACCCACTGAAGCTTTCTTT
TRBV9	TRBJ1-2	TRBD1	14	-	CASSEGQEDYGYTF	TGTGCCAGCAGCGAGGGACAGGAGGATTATGGCTACACCTTC
TRBV4-1	TRBJ2-7	-	13	-	CASSQVERDEQYF	TGCGCCAGCAGCCAAGTGGAAAGGGACGAGCAGTACTTC
TRBV11-2	TRBJ2-5	TRBD1	13	once	CASSEGQWETQYF	TGTGCCAGCAGCGAGGGACAGTGGGAGACCCAGTACTTC
TRBV10-1	TRBJ2-1	-	11	-	CASSDSNEQFF	TGCGCCAGCAGTGATTCCAATGAGCAGTTCTTC
TRBV5-6	TRBJ2-5	-	12	-	CASSSSQETQYF	TGTGCCAGCAGCTCTTCCCAAGAGACCCAGTACTTC
TRBV11-1	TRBJ1-6	-	16	-	CASSLGGVTFNSPLHF	TGTGCCAGCAGCCTAGGGGGGGTGACTTTTAATTCACCCCTCCACTTT
TRBV20-1	TRBJ2-2	-	11	-	CSARGVGELFF	TGCAGTGCTAGAGGGGTCGGGGAGCTGTTTTTT
TRBV6-5	TRBJ1-4	-	14	-	CASSLDEGGEKLFF	TGTGCCAGCAGCCTGGATGAGGGCGGGGAAAAACTGTTTTTT
TRBV5-6	TRBJ1-2	-	11	-	CARPEGVGYTF	TGTGCCAGACCTGAGGGGGTAGGCTACACCTTC
TRBV9	TRBJ2-7	-	15	-	CASSVDGLPTYEQYF	TGTGCCAGCAGCGTCGACGGACTACCTACCTACGAGCAGTACTTC